The source of this T cell receptor (beta chain) is a study of blood T cell repertoires in COVID-19. In the authors' methods: The assay estimated nucleated cells by amplifying reference gene primers. Here immunoSEQ multiplex PCR was the method, and the copy in TCRdb shows in-frame clones only, minus some. The D gene and trimming were derived from the DNA, and the V and J assignments and clone size from that table. The repertoire holds 150,000 to 200,000 clones, with around 80% as singletons. Between the trimmed V and J ends, which lost 0 bases and 8 bases, there was a span of 16 bases. CDR1 is GTSNPN and CDR2 is SVGIG in the germline V gene (reference sequence). The CDR3 contains 14 residues.

This TCR derives from a woman older than 75 with COVID-19, enrolled during active disease. The gene calls are TRBV30 and TRBJ1-2; unclear D gene. Source material: peripheral blood. CDR3 bases: TGTGCCTGGAGTGTAAATTTGGCAGGCCTGGGCTACACCTTC. This translates into CAWSVNLAGLGYTF.